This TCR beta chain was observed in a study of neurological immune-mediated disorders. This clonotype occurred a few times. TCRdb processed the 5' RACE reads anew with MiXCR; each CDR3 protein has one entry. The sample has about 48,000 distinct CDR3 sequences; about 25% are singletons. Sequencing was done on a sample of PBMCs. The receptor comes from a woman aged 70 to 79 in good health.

CDR3 in amino acids: CASSKRRNTTGELFF. For the CDR3, the DNA is TGCGCCAGCAGTAAGAGGAGAAACACCACCGGGGAGCTGTTTTTT. J is TRBJ2-2 and V is TRBV10-1, with D hard to call. This CDR3 has 15 amino acids. CDR1 and CDR2 (germline): WNHNN, SYGVQD (reference sequence). V was cut by 5 bases and J by 4 bases, with 14 bases left in between.